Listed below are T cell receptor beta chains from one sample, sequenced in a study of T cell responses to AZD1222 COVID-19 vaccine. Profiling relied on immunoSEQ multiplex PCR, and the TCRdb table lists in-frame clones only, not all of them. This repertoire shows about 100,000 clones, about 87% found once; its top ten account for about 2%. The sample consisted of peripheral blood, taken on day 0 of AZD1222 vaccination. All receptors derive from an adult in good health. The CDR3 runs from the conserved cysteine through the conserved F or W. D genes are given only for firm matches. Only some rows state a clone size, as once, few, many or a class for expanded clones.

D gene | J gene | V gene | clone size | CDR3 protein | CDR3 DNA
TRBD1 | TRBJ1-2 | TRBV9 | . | CASSGDRTNYGYTF | TGTGCCAGCAGCGGGGACAGAACTAACTATGGCTACACCTTC
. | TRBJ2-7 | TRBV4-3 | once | CASSLGQRASRDLPYEQYF | TGCGCCAGCAGCCTTGGTCAGAGGGCCAGCAGGGATCTCCCTTACGAGCAGTACTTC
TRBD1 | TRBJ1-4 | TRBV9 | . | CASSVSGQGAGEKLFF | TGTGCCAGCAGCGTGAGCGGACAGGGGGCGGGGGAAAAACTGTTTTTT
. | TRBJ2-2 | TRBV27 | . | CASSFPPSGTGELFF | TGTGCCAGCAGTTTCCCCCCTAGTGGCACCGGGGAGCTGTTTTTT
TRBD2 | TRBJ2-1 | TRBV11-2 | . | CASSLAGASYNEQFF | TGTGCCAGCAGCTTGGCGGGAGCTTCCTACAATGAGCAGTTCTTC
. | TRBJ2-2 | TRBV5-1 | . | CASSLIVMAVTGELFF | TGCGCCAGCAGCCTCATAGTGATGGCGGTCACCGGGGAGCTGTTTTTT
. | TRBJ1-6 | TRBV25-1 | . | CASSESKEYNSPLHF | TGTGCCAGCAGTGAATCTAAAGAGTATAATTCACCCCTCCACTTT
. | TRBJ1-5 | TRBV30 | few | CAWSAGRGNQPQHF | TGTGCCTGGAGCGCGGGACGGGGCAATCAGCCCCAGCATTTT
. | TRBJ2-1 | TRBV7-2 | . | CASSLGQYNEQFF | TGTGCCAGCAGCTTAGGGCAGTACAATGAGCAGTTCTTC
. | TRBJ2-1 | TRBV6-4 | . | CASSDSWPPNEQFF | TGTGCCAGCAGTGACTCGTGGCCCCCCAATGAGCAGTTCTTC
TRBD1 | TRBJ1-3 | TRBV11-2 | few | CASGGDRPGNTIYF | TGTGCCAGCGGTGGGGACAGGCCGGGAAACACCATATATTTT
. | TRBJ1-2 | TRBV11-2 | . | CASSPPGPYGYTF | TGTGCCAGCAGCCCCCCCGGCCCCTATGGCTACACCTTC
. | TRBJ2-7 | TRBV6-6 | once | CASSPRGSYEQYF | TGTGCCAGCAGTCCCCGGGGCTCCTACGAGCAGTACTTC
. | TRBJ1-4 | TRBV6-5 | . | CARRVWFWEKLFF | TGTGCCCGTCGGGTGTGGTTTTGGGAAAAACTGTTTTTT
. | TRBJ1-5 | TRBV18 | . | CASSPTGTKRGNQPQHF | TGTGCCAGCTCACCCACCGGGACCAAGCGCGGCAATCAGCCCCAGCATTTT
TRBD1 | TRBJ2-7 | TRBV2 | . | CASSEGTGAREQYF | TGTGCCAGCAGTGAAGGTACAGGGGCCCGGGAGCAGTACTTC
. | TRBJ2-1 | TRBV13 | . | CASRGDSLYEQFF | TGTGCCAGCAGGGGAGACTCCCTCTATGAGCAGTTCTTC
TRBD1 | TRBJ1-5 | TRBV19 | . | CASSKDRGGFNQPQHF | TGTGCCAGTAGTAAAGACAGGGGCGGGTTCAATCAGCCCCAGCATTTT
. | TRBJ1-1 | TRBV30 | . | CACHVTEAFF | TGTGCCTGCCATGTCACTGAAGCTTTCTTT
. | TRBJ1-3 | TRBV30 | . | CAWDTRKGNTIYF | TGTGCCTGGGACACCCGGAAGGGAAACACCATATATTTT
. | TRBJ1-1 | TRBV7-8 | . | CASSFSQAHTEAFF | TGTGCCAGCAGCTTTTCACAGGCTCACACTGAAGCTTTCTTT
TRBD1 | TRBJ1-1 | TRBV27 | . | CASNPGQGFKMNTEAFF | TGTGCCAGCAACCCGGGACAGGGCTTCAAGATGAACACTGAAGCTTTCTTT
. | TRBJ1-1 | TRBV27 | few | CASSIRLNTEAFF | TGTGCCAGCAGCATCCGACTGAACACTGAAGCTTTCTTT
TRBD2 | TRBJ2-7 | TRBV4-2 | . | CASSQRREAYYEQYF | TGTGCCAGCAGCCAGCGGCGGGAGGCCTACTACGAGCAGTACTTC
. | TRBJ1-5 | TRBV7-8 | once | CASSLGDSNQPQHF | TGTGCCAGCAGCTTAGGGGATAGCAATCAGCCCCAGCATTTT
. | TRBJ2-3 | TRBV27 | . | CASTLSRNRRTDTQYF | TGTGCCAGCACCCTGAGTCGCAACAGACGCACAGATACGCAGTATTTT
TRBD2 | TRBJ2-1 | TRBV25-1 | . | CASSEEAGGYYNEQFF | TGTGCCAGCAGTGAAGAGGCGGGAGGGTATTACAATGAGCAGTTCTTC
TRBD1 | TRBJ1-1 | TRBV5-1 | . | CASSVSGGGTEAFF | TGCGCCAGCAGCGTGTCAGGGGGAGGCACTGAAGCTTTCTTT
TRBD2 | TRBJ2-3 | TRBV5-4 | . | CASSPGGVGALGTDTQYF | TGTGCCAGCAGCCCCGGGGGGGTTGGAGCCCTGGGCACAGATACGCAGTATTTT
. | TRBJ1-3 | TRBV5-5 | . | CASRPTGTGNTIYF | TGTGCCAGCAGACCCACAGGGACTGGAAACACCATATATTTT
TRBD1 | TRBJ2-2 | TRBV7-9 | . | CASSQRTGGGTGELFF | TGTGCCAGCAGCCAAAGGACAGGGGGAGGTACCGGGGAGCTGTTTTTT
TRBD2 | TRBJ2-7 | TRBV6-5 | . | CASSHSGRKTYEQYF | TGTGCCAGCAGTCACAGCGGGAGAAAGACCTACGAGCAGTACTTC
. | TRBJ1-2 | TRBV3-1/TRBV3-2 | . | CASSQDPGNGLYTF | TGTGCCAGCAGCCAAGATCCAGGGAACGGCCTCTACACCTTC
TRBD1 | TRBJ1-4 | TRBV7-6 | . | CASSSAPRGRNWEKLFF | TGTGCCAGCAGCTCGGCTCCCAGGGGGCGGAATTGGGAAAAACTGTTTTTT
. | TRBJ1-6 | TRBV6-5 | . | CASSWGRDNSPLHF | TGTGCCAGCAGCTGGGGCAGAGATAATTCACCCCTCCACTTT
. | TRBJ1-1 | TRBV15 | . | CATSGDLQGNTEAFF | TGTGCCACCAGCGGGGACTTACAGGGGAACACTGAAGCTTTCTTT
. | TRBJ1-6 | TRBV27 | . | CASQDGKSSYNSPLHF | TGTGCCTCCCAAGACGGGAAGAGCTCCTATAATTCACCCCTCCACTTT